A single sample is the source of the 28 T cell receptor beta chains below, sequenced in a study of cytomegalovirus exposure and HLA in healthy donors. PCR amplification relied on 60 Vbeta primers (plus 13 Jbeta primers). Clones were read by immunoSEQ multiplex PCR, and TCRdb kept only the in-frame ones, dropping some. The sample records approximately 55,000 clones, around 81% being singletons. Sequencing was performed on PBMCs. The receptors were gathered from a boy between 10 and 17 years old in good health and CMV-seropositive.

The CDR3 DNA follows: TGTGCCAGCAGTGGGGGGCTTGGGACAGCCGACAATCAGCCCCAGCATTTT. It is translated as CASSGGLGTADNQPQHF. This sequence joins TRBV2 and TRBJ1-5; TRBD1 aligns across 7 bases. The ends lost 4 bases at V and 3 bases at J; junction bases unmatched: 12. Germline CDR1 and CDR2: SNHLY and FYNNEI. The CDR3 runs to 17 residues.

This chain links TRBV5-1 with TRBJ2-4, with 7 bases that match TRBD1. This CDR3 region has 14 residues. In germline, CDR1 is SGHRS, CDR2 YFSETQ. V lost 10 bases and J lost 3; bases outside the gene matches: 10. CDR3 nucleotide sequence: TGCGCCGGTACCTCCGGGACAGACAAAAACATTCAGTACTTC. Translated, it gives CAGTSGTDKNIQYF.

V gene TRBV9 combines with J gene TRBJ2-1; 9 bases map to TRBD1. With 4 bases clipped from V and 12 bases from J, the junction kept 5 bases outside the gene matches. Germline CDR1 is SGDLS and CDR2 is YYNGEE. The CDR3 is made up of 12 amino acids. The CDR3 reads CASSPGQGWQFF. Here the CDR3 DNA reads TGTGCCAGCAGCCCGGGACAGGGTTGGCAGTTCTTC.

The chain joins TRBV12-5 to TRBJ2-7; tentative D call: TRBD2 (6 bases). In germline, CDR1 is LGHNT, CDR2 FRNRAP. This CDR3 is 12 amino acids long. The V end lost 6 bases, the J end lost 5 bases, and 11 bases lay between the germline ends. As DNA, the CDR3 is TGTGCTAGTGGCTTCCGCGGGAACGAGCAGTACTTC. This codes for CASGFRGNEQYF.

CDR3 in amino acids: CASSESHGGGTDTQYF. Here the CDR3 DNA reads TGTGCCAGCAGTGAATCCCACGGGGGGGGCACAGATACGCAGTATTTT. The chain uses TRBV25-1 and TRBJ2-3, with TRBD2 matching 8 bases. Germline values: CDR1 MGHDK, CDR2 SYGVNS. V lost 1 base and J lost 1; bases outside the gene matches: 4. This CDR3 has 16 residues.

This chain joins TRBV9 and TRBJ2-1, with TRBD2 matching 10 bases. Germline-derived CDR1 and CDR2 are SGDLS and YYNGEE. The J segment lost 6 bases and the V segment lost 0 bases, leaving 3 bases of the junction unmatched. The CDR3 loop spans 15 amino acids. CDR3 bases: TGTGCCAGCAGCGTAGACAGCGGGGGGGGCAATGAGCAGTTCTTC. It codes for CASSVDSGGGNEQFF.

The chain links TRBV6-5 to TRBJ2-1, with D tentatively TRBD1 (6 bases). Germline V lookup: CDR1 MNHEY, CDR2 SVGAGI. This CDR3 is built from 15 residues. V shed 5 bases and J shed 3 bases, with 14 bases lying between them. The CDR3 DNA is TGTGCCAGCAGTCAGACAGGTGCGGGCTACAATGAGCAGTTCTTC. Translation: CASSQTGAGYNEQFF.

V is TRBV2 and J is TRBJ2-3, with 8 bases aligning to TRBD1. J gave up 1 base and V 8 bases, and 5 bases lay outside the gene matches. This CDR3 has 14 residues. The germline V gene encodes CDR1 SNHLY and CDR2 FYNNEI. The CDR3 bases are TGTGCCAGCGGACCGGGACAGGGCACAGATACGCAGTATTTT. This gives the protein CASGPGQGTDTQYF.

This chain uses TRBV7-9 with TRBJ1-2, with D hard to call. Germline CDR1 is SEHNR and CDR2 is FQNEAQ (reference sequence). V gave up 6 bases and J gave up 1 base, with 12 bases separating them. The CDR3 has 14 residues. CDR3 in amino acids: CASSPREGNYGYTF. DNA for the CDR3: TGTGCCAGCAGTCCCCGCGAGGGTAACTATGGCTACACCTTC. The full variable domain, its missing parts supplied by reference TRBV7-9 and TRBJ1-2, is DTGVSQNPRHKITKRGQNVTFRCDPISEHNRLYWYRQTLGQGPEFLTYFQNEAQLEKSRLLSDRFSAERPKGSFSTLEIQRTEQGDSAMYLCASSPREGNYGYTFGSGTRLTVV.

This chain uses TRBV29-1 with TRBJ1-1; TRBD1 matches 8 bases. V trimming: 1 base; J trimming: 0 bases; junction bases outside the gene matches: 4. Germline V lookup: CDR1 SQVTM, CDR2 ANQGSEA. The CDR3 extends over 15 amino acids. CDR3 amino acids: CSVEVWGQVNTEAFF. CDR3 coding DNA: TGCAGCGTTGAAGTTTGGGGACAGGTGAACACTGAAGCTTTCTTT.

The chain couples TRBV19 to TRBJ1-5; no clear D. There are 13 residues in the CDR3. Germline values: CDR1 LNHDA, CDR2 SQIVND (reference sequence). Trimming cost V 7 bases and J 7 bases, with 14 bases left between them. The CDR3 region has the DNA TGTGCCAGTACCCTCGGGGAGAGACAGCCCCAGCATTTT. This translates into CASTLGERQPQHF.

The chain couples TRBV4-1 to TRBJ1-2, with D perhaps matching TRBD1 (6 bases). The CDR3 runs 14 residues. V lost 1 base and J 4 bases, leaving 10 bases between the germline ends. CDR1 and CDR2 (germline): MGHRA, YSYEKL. This chain's CDR3 is CASSQATGPYGYTF. Written as DNA, the CDR3 is TGCGCCAGCAGCCAAGCGACAGGACCCTATGGCTACACCTTC.

The chain is built from TRBV5-8 and TRBJ2-7, with D possibly TRBD1 on 6 matching bases. CDR1 is SGHTS, CDR2 YDEGEE, per germline. The length of the CDR3 is 13 residues. Deletions cut 1 base from V and 5 bases from J, with 10 bases between. The CDR3 nucleotides are TGTGCCAGCAGCTTGCGACAGGTCAACGAGCAGTACTTC. Protein sequence: CASSLRQVNEQYF.

The V and J genes are TRBV27 and TRBJ2-7; D is possibly TRBD2 (7 bases). This CDR3 is 14 amino acids long. The V gene's germline CDR1 is MNHEY and CDR2 SMNVEV (reference sequence). V was shortened by 9 bases and J by 5 bases, with 20 bases between the two germline ends. The CDR3 coding sequence is TGTGCCAGTTCCCGCCGGGGAGGGGGTAACGAGCAGTACTTC. It is translated as CASSRRGGGNEQYF.

Here the CDR3 reads CASSGGASTDTQYF. The CDR3 coding sequence is TGTGCCAGCTCGGGCGGGGCTAGCACAGATACGCAGTATTTT. The chain joins TRBV9 to TRBJ2-3, with D possibly matching TRBD2 (6 bases). Trimming stripped 7 bases from V and 0 bases from J, with 12 bases between. This CDR3 has 14 amino acids. The germline V gene encodes CDR1 SGDLS and CDR2 YYNGEE.

This clone was counted between two and nine times. For the CDR3, the DNA is TGTGCCAGCAGCCAAGACGATCCGGACAGGGCAACCGGGGAGCTGTTTTTT. This codes for CASSQDDPDRATGELFF. The chain joins TRBV4-2 to TRBJ2-2, with 8 positions matching TRBD1. The V and J ends lost 0 bases and 5 bases, in that order; junction bases with no gene match: 8. This CDR3 spans 17 amino acids. Germline V gives CDR1 LGHNA, CDR2 YNFKEQ.

V is TRBV5-1 and J is TRBJ2-1, with D possibly TRBD2 on 6 matching bases. With 2 bases removed from V and 9 bases from J, the gap between germline ends came to 21 bases. CDR3 length equals 16 residues. Germline V gene lookup returns CDR1 SGHRS and CDR2 YFSETQ. In DNA, the CDR3 is TGCGCCAGCAGCTTCGGGTCCAAATGGCAGGGAGGTGAGCAGTTCTTC. Translated, it gives CASSFGSKWQGGEQFF. The full variable domain, with the rest looked up from reference TRBV5-1 and TRBJ2-1, is KAGVTQTPRYLIKTRGQQVTLSCSPISGHRSVSWYQQTPGQGLQFLFEYFSETQRNKGNFPGRFSGRQFSNSRSEMNVSTLELGDSALYLCASSFGSKWQGGEQFFGPGTRLTVL.

This clone has only one observation. V gene TRBV5-1 combines with J gene TRBJ2-6; 7 bases agree with TRBD1. The CDR3 length is 17 residues. The V segment lost 0 bases and the J segment 0 bases; nucleotides outside the gene matches: 3. The germline V gene encodes CDR1 SGHRS and CDR2 YFSETQ. The chain's CDR3 is CASSLGQGPSGANVLTF. DNA of the CDR3: TGCGCCAGCAGCTTGGGACAGGGACCCTCTGGGGCCAACGTCCTGACTTTC.

The chain couples TRBV4-2 to TRBJ2-3; no clear D. The CDR3 sequence is 15 residues long. CDR1 LGHNA and CDR2 YNFKEQ come from the germline V gene. Trimming took 4 bases from V and 0 from J, leaving 11 bases between them. Here the CDR3 DNA reads TGTGCCAGCAGCCCTCGCGGTGGTAGCACAGATACGCAGTATTTT. This codes for CASSPRGGSTDTQYF.

J is TRBJ2-7 and V is TRBV7-2; D call uncertain. This CDR3 region has 15 residues. Trimming took off 5 bases at V and 2 bases at J, with 16 bases between the two ends. CDR1 SGHTA and CDR2 FQGNSA come from the germline V gene. CDR3 region: CASSRLTIKAYEQYF. The CDR3 DNA is TGTGCCAGCAGCCGCCTTACTATCAAGGCCTACGAGCAGTACTTC.

The chain combines TRBV19 with TRBJ2-7; D is possibly TRBD2 (5 bases). Germline CDR1 and CDR2: LNHDA and SQIVND (reference sequence). V lost 0 bases, J lost 4 bases, and 19 bases lay in between. This CDR3 is 17 amino acids long. The CDR3 protein is CASSIDYTGIGFYEQYF. The CDR3 DNA sequence: TGTGCCAGTAGTATAGATTACACGGGAATAGGATTTTACGAGCAGTACTTC.

The chain uses TRBV18 and TRBJ1-1; 7 bases line up with TRBD1. This CDR3 region has 15 residues. In germline, CDR1 is KGHSH, CDR2 LQKENI. J gave up 3 bases and V 6 bases, and 10 bases lay outside the gene matches. CDR3 nucleotides: TGTGCCAGCTCCAACCCATTAACAGGGGACACTGAAGCTTTCTTT. Translation: CASSNPLTGDTEAFF.

The V gene is TRBV6-5, the J gene TRBJ1-3; D is ambiguous. Trimming took 4 bases from V and 7 from J, leaving 5 bases between them. CDR1 and CDR2 (germline): MNHEY, SVGAGI. CDR3 length: 11 residues. The CDR3 DNA reads TGTGCCAGCAGTTGGAGGAACACCATATATTTT. Protein sequence: CASSWRNTIYF.

The chain is built from TRBV10-3 and TRBJ2-3; D ambiguous. In germline, CDR1 is ENHRY, CDR2 SYGVKD. The V gene lost 7 bases and the J gene lost 4 bases, with 6 bases spanning the gap. The CDR3 covers 11 residues. CDR3 residues: CAIMSADTQYF. CDR3 nucleotides: TGTGCCATCATGTCCGCAGATACGCAGTATTTT.

V gene TRBV9 combines with J gene TRBJ2-3; D unresolved. The germline V gene has CDR1 SGDLS and CDR2 YYNGEE. CDR3 length equals 13 residues. Trimming stripped 1 base from V and 4 bases from J, with 7 bases between. In DNA, the CDR3 is TGTGCCAGCAGCGTACTATTAGCAGATACGCAGTATTTT. This encodes CASSVLLADTQYF.

V usage is TRBV4-2 and J usage is TRBJ1-2; no reliable D call. The CDR3 spans 16 residues. The ends were cut back, 0 bases at V and 2 bases at J, with 13 bases in the middle. Germline V gene sequence: CDR1 LGHNA, CDR2 YNFKEQ. The CDR3 coding sequence is TGTGCCAGCAGCCAAGATCAGATTTTCCCAAACTATGGCTACACCTTC. Its translation is CASSQDQIFPNYGYTF.

This chain joins TRBV27 and TRBJ2-1; D remains unclear. The germline gives CDR1 MNHEY, CDR2 SMNVEV (reference sequence). The length of the CDR3 is 15 residues. V gave up 6 bases and J gave up 0 bases, with 12 bases separating them. CDR3: CASSHGTRSYNEQFF. The CDR3 DNA sequence: TGTGCCAGCAGCCATGGCACCCGCTCCTACAATGAGCAGTTCTTC.

This rearrangement joins TRBV13 to TRBJ1-1; a weak D match, TRBD1 (6 bases). The V gene's germline CDR1 is PRHDT and CDR2 FYEKMQ (reference sequence). CDR3 length: 12 amino acids. Trimming left V 4 bases short and J 8 bases short, with 11 bases between. CDR3 nucleotides: TGTGCCAGCAGCTCCGGCGGGGGCGAAGCTTTCTTT. This codes for CASSSGGGEAFF.